This TCR beta chain was recorded in a study of T-cell memory formation after mild COVID-19. Study-level points and caveats: SARS-CoV-2 specificity was not confirmed for second-wave clones peaking on day 37.

The TCR alpha and TCR beta cDNA libraries, bearing sample barcodes and UMIs, were generated by 5'RACE using constant-segment primers. TCRdb reprocessed the 5' RACE reads via MiXCR and lists one record per CDR3 protein. This sample carries approximately 500,000 distinct CDR3 sequences, 20% to 25% of them seen once, and the ten largest clones take under 15%. The CDR3 has 16 amino acids. Looked up from germline, CDR1 is MGHRA and CDR2 is YSYEKL. Trimming cost V 0 bases and J 3 bases; bases outside gene matches: 3. Regarding this clonotype: Its antigen is not identified.

Sequences were obtained from PBMCs or a T cell subset sorted from them (not recorded which). This TCR came from an adult woman who had mild COVID-19 (a few samples of this study predate the infection). Cell type and time point are not known. V and J are TRBV4-1 and TRBJ2-1, with TRBD2 matching over 9 bases. Here the CDR3 reads CASSQDLAGLYNEQFF. CDR3 nucleotide sequence: TGCGCCAGCAGCCAAGATCTAGCGGGACTCTACAATGAGCAGTTCTTC.